Presented here are 8 T cell receptor beta chains from one specimen sequenced in a study of T cells in Graves' hyperthyroidism and ophthalmopathy. Template material for amplifying TCR beta CDR3 regions consisted of RNA transcripts. The primer set for the first-round RT-PCR of the TCR CDR3 was HTBI. TCRdb re-called the multiplex PCR reads through MiXCR, storing one row per CDR3 protein. The table lists 350,000 to 450,000 distinct CDR3 sequences, over 12% of them singletons. Sample: blood. All receptors come from a man aged 50-59 years with Graves' ophthalmopathy.

This clonotype was counted ten times or more. This chain joins TRBV12-3 or TRBV12-4 and TRBJ1-2, with D possibly TRBD1 on 6 matching bases. The CDR3 extends over 13 amino acids. Trimming pared 7 bases from V and 4 bases from J, leaving 13 bases between. The CDR3 reads CASNLGHGYGYTF. The CDR3, as DNA: TGTGCCAGCAACCTGGGACACGGCTATGGCTACACCTTC.

This clonotype was seen only a few times. J is TRBJ2-3 and V is TRBV6-5; 8 bases map to TRBD2. This CDR3 comprises 18 residues. CDR1 is MNHEY and CDR2 is SVGAGI in the germline V gene. With V trimmed by 2 bases and J by 3 bases, 13 bases remained unmatched. The CDR3 DNA is TGTGCCAGCAGTTACGAGTGGGACGGGAGGGCCCCAACAGATACGCAGTATTTT. Protein sequence: CASSYEWDGRAPTDTQYF.

The chain has TRBV7-6 and TRBJ2-3, with D perhaps TRBD1 or TRBD2 (5 bases each). V dropped 8 bases and J dropped 2 bases, with 14 bases sitting between them. Germline CDR1 SGHVS, CDR2 FNYEAQ. The length of the CDR3 is 14 residues. CDR3 bases: TGTGCCAGCGGCCCAACGGGGCTCACAGATACGCAGTATTTT. Its protein is CASGPTGLTDTQYF.

Concerning this clonotype: The junction departs from the called germline gene at one end, perhaps through a read error. V and J are TRBV3-1 and TRBJ1-2, with D perhaps TRBD1 (5 bases). CDR1 and CDR2 (germline): LGHDT, YNNKEL (reference sequence). The CDR3 has 15 amino acids. CDR3 in DNA: TGTGCCAGCAGCCAAGATCTGGCACGGGACTATGGCTACATCTTC. It yields the protein CASSQDLARDYGYIF.

Many counts were recorded for this clonotype. The rearrangement links TRBV9 to TRBJ2-5; D not resolved. Germline V gene sequence: CDR1 SGDLS, CDR2 YYNGEE. This CDR3 region has 14 residues. V lost 0 bases to trimming and J lost 5 bases, with 11 bases between them. In DNA form, the CDR3 reads TGTGCCAGCAGCGTAGAAGGGATCGGCGAGACCCAGTACTTC. This encodes CASSVEGIGETQYF.

Turning to this clonotype: The junction and the germline gene differ at one end; a read error may be behind it. The chain combines TRBV5-1 with TRBJ2-5, with TRBD2 matching over 8 bases. Germline V lookup: CDR1 SGHRS, CDR2 YFSETQ. The CDR3 is made up of 14 amino acids. The CDR3 DNA reads TGCGCCAACAGCCGCATCGGGGGGGAGCGGACCCAGTACTTC. Its protein is CANSRIGGERTQYF.

The table lists this clonotype with many counts. The J gene is TRBJ2-1, the V gene TRBV6-2 or TRBV6-3, with 7 positions matching TRBD2. Germline trimming cut 7 bases from V and 0 bases from J; bases unmatched to any gene: 9. This CDR3 is built from 16 residues. Germline CDR1 is MNHEY and CDR2 is SVGEGT. CDR3 DNA sequence: TGTGCCAGCACCGAGGCTGCGGGAGCCTCCTACAATGAGCAGTTCTTC. Translation: CASTEAAGASYNEQFF.

At least ten counts were recorded for this clonotype. The chain links TRBV4-1 to TRBJ1-6, with D unresolved. This CDR3 contains 12 residues. Trimming left V 1 base short and J 8 bases short, with 3 bases between. CDR1 MGHRA and CDR2 YSYEKL come from the germline V gene. The CDR3 sequence: CASSQVYSPLHF. CDR3 DNA: TGCGCCAGCAGCCAAGTCTATTCACCCCTCCACTTT.